This paragraph reports one T cell receptor beta chain. This clone was seen a handful of times. The clone's antigen remains unknown. Per-base quality was not reported, and no clone a single base away is much larger than it. The library was produced with PCR. The instrument was an Illumina HiSeq 4000. High-throughput sequencing was used to profile the TCR beta-chain CDR3 region of each patient. The authors processed their data as follows. A classifier to discriminate distant-metastatic papillary thyroid cancer patients was built from CDR3 differences across clinicopathological groups. To measure repertoire diversity the researchers used the Shannon index, while the Morisita-Horn index served to gauge how similar the tumor and blood repertoires were. Through fastp at Q25 and MiXCR, TCRdb rebuilt clones from the public reads, retaining in-frame beta chains. TCRdb's processing, not the authors' own work, is the source of the V and J calls. The sample records tens of thousands of clones, roughly an eighth of which are singletons. The ten largest clones capture roughly 10% of the sample.

The sample is drawn from a study of metastatic and nonmetastatic thyroid tumors (TCRdb year 2020). Study-wide context: The researchers compared repertoires between peripheral blood samples and tumor or nodule tissue samples from patients with malignant or benign thyroid disease.

No treatment had been received by any patient before thyroid surgery. The study retrospectively analysed patient clinical samples collected from the early 2010s to the late 2010s using T-cell receptor beta sequencing. The paper's findings and limits, for the study overall: TCR beta diversity was reported as significantly higher in malignant tumors than in benign nodules, in both blood and tumor samples.

V is shortened by 4 bases, J by 3 bases, and the region joining them spans 20 bases. The CDR3 holds 16 amino acids from the cysteine to the phenylalanine. Only the CDR3 DNA stays, 48 bases, in frame from base 1. Per the germline V gene, SGHDT is the CDR1 and YYEEEE is the CDR2. Source material: blood. Rearrangement joined TRBV5-6 to TRBJ2-7; TRBD2 might be the D gene, on 7 matching bases. The clonotype originates from a male donor with papillary thyroid cancer or a benign thyroid nodule (not recorded which). Some clones in this sample may be carry-over from other donors' samples. In nucleotide form, the sequence is TGTGCCAGCAGCGGTAGTAGGGGGAGGGATCGCTACGAGCAGTACTTC. It specifies CASSGSRGRDRYEQYF.